The clone carrying this T cell receptor (beta chain) was counted many times. This sample's RNA came from whole unsorted tissue. This non-tumor lung sample came from over 3 cm beyond the tumor edge. Germline V CDR1 and CDR2: MNHEY, SVGAGI. V lost 4 bases and J lost 4, with 14 bases in between. The CDR3 is made up of 15 amino acids. These data come from a study of tumor and adjacent non-tumor tissue in lung cancer. The library came from three nested PCR rounds adapted from ARM-PCR protocols. TCRdb ran MiXCR on the multiplex PCR reads and lists one entry per CDR3 protein. The sample comprises about 100,000 distinct CDR3 sequences, more than 55% of which are singletons, and roughly 19% rests with the top ten.

This TCR came from a man under 40 with non-small cell lung cancer. The chain carries TRBV6-5 and TRBJ2-1; maybe TRBD2 (6 bases). The sequenced sample consisted of distant non-tumor lung tissue. The CDR3 DNA reads as TGTGCCAGCAGTTGGGGGGTCCTTCCGTACAATGAGCAGTTCTTC. Protein: CASSWGVLPYNEQFF.